This TCR beta chain was recorded in a study of shared clonotypes between healthy human individuals. Sorted-subset replicate PCRs used 200 to 250 ng DNA, approximately 30,000 T cell genomes. Measured with immunoSEQ multiplex PCR; TCRdb has only the in-frame clones, and not every one. Altogether some 1,600,000 clones are present, approximately 98% being singletons, with the ten largest covering roughly 0.45%. Germline CDR1 is LNHDA and CDR2 is SQIVND (reference sequence). Trimming left V 3 bases short and J 6 bases short, with 15 bases between. This CDR3 has 15 amino acids. This chain connects TRBV19 to TRBJ1-5, with D maybe TRBD1 (5 bases). The clonotype comes from a man aged 25-40 years in good health. The sequencing sample was made of naive CD4+ T cells sorted from blood. Subset: CD45RA+ positively selected. DNA for the CDR3: TGTGCCAGTAGTATCGGGGGGATTTCAACTCAGCCCCAGCATTTT. It codes for CASSIGGISTQPQHF.